One and the same sample provided the 18 T cell receptor beta chains below, sequenced in a study of identical twins. Each CDR3 protein gets one entry after TCRdb re-called the 5' RACE reads with MiXCR. This sample yields 130,000 to 150,000 distinct CDR3 sequences, of which 3% to 4% are seen a single time; approximately 7.6% belongs to the top ten. Input material: memory T cells sorted from blood. These receptor sequences come from a man aged 18 to 29 in good health.

This clonotype was observed many times. The chain employs TRBV5-1 and TRBJ2-3; D not certain. The CDR3 sequence is 18 residues long. V was cut by 1 base and J by 5 bases, with 23 bases left in between. The germline V gene has CDR1 SGHRS and CDR2 YFSETQ. This CDR3 is CASSLPQRSGKGKDTQYF. For the CDR3, the DNA is TGCGCCAGCAGCTTGCCCCAGAGGTCCGGAAAGGGCAAAGATACGCAGTATTTT.

This clonotype was recorded many times. V gene TRBV6-1 combines with J gene TRBJ1-3; D is unclear. The CDR3 is 13 residues long. V was pared by 6 bases and J by 4 bases, with 10 bases between. Germline lookup yields CDR1 MNHNS and CDR2 SASEGT. The CDR3 here is CASSPHGGNTIYF. Here the CDR3 DNA reads TGTGCCAGCAGCCCTCATGGAGGAAACACCATATATTTT.

Concerning this clonotype itself: A much larger clone lies a single base off, so this may be a read error. This CDR3 fails to terminate in the conserved phenylalanine or tryptophan, so it likely reflects a read error. The DNA is omitted, as the CDR3 cannot be located on it reliably, and the CDR3 follows TCRdb's listing. The genes are TRBV2 and TRBJ2-7; the DNA was not compared with TRBD2, the D call given in the table. Germline-derived CDR1 and CDR2 are SNHLY and FYNNEI. From its first to its last residue, the CDR3 has 14 amino acids. The CDR3 loop is CASSGTGGDPRPYI.

This clonotype was recorded many times. This chain joins TRBV12-3 or TRBV12-4 and TRBJ2-2; D is possibly TRBD1 or TRBD2 (5 bases each). V was shortened by 5 bases and J by 4 bases, with 17 bases between the two germline ends. The CDR3 is 16 amino acids. The CDR3 DNA is TGTGCCAGCAGTCCCCCGGCCAAGGGGAGCACCGGGGAGCTGTTTTTT. This sequence encodes CASSPPAKGSTGELFF.

This clonotype was picked up many times. The chain links TRBV12-3 or TRBV12-4 to TRBJ2-2; weak D call: TRBD2 (6 bases). This CDR3 comprises 14 residues. Between the trimmed V and J ends, which lost 10 bases and 0 bases, there was a span of 12 bases. Here the CDR3 DNA reads TGTGCCACCGGCGGGGTTTCGAACACCGGGGAGCTGTTTTTT. This gives the protein CATGGVSNTGELFF.

A few counts support this clonotype. V is TRBV12-5 and J is TRBJ2-5; no reliable D call. This CDR3 is 14 amino acids long. Germline-derived CDR1 and CDR2 are LGHNT and FRNRAP. The germline V and J ends were trimmed by 7 bases and 1 base, with 13 bases remaining between them. The CDR3 spells CASAPDSSQETQYF. CDR3 DNA sequence: TGTGCTAGTGCCCCCGACTCGAGCCAAGAGACCCAGTACTTC.

This clonotype was counted ten times or more. The rearrangement links TRBV6-2 or TRBV6-3 to TRBJ2-7, with D tentatively TRBD2 (5 bases). Deletions cut 4 bases from V and 7 bases from J, with 14 bases between. CDR1 is MNHEY and CDR2 is SVGEGT in the germline V gene. This CDR3 is 13 amino acids long. As DNA, the CDR3 is TGTGCCAGCAGTTGGGCCCGAACGGGAGAGCAGTACGTC. Residues: CASSWARTGEQYV.

This clonotype came up many times. The V call is TRBV5-1, the J call TRBJ2-2, with a possible D match to TRBD2 (5 bases). In germline, CDR1 is SGHRS, CDR2 YFSETQ. V was clipped by 6 bases and J by 4 bases, with 16 bases between them. CDR3 length: 15 residues. The CDR3 nucleotides read TGCGCCAGCAACCGGGATGGGGTTAGCACCGGGGAGCTGTTTTTT. It encodes CASNRDGVSTGELFF.

The table lists this clonotype with many counts. The chain couples TRBV20-1 to TRBJ2-7, with 7 bases fitting TRBD2. The CDR3 loop spans 16 amino acids. Losses at the gene ends were 3 bases for V and 5 bases for J; bases not matched to a gene: 16. CDR1 and CDR2 from the germline V gene are DFQATT and SNEGSKA (reference sequence). The CDR3 region is CSARGPGREKNDEQYF. DNA for the CDR3: TGCAGTGCTAGGGGCCCTGGGAGGGAGAAAAACGACGAGCAGTACTTC.

This clonotype occurred many times. The rearrangement links TRBV15 to TRBJ2-3; tentatively, D is TRBD1 (6 bases). Germline assignment: CDR1 LNHNV and CDR2 YYDKDF (reference sequence). This CDR3 has 17 residues. Trimming shortened V by 3 bases and J by 0 bases, and 16 bases separated the two germline ends. This CDR3 is CATSRESTGTSTDTQYF. For the CDR3, the DNA is TGTGCCACCAGCAGGGAATCGACAGGAACTAGCACAGATACGCAGTATTTT.

This clonotype appeared many times. The chain employs TRBV7-2 and TRBJ2-5; weak D call: TRBD2 (6 bases). V lost 3 bases and J 5 bases, leaving 16 bases between the germline ends. Germline CDR1 is SGHTA and CDR2 is FQGNSA. This CDR3 has 15 amino acids. CDR3 coding DNA: TGTGCCAGCAGCTTTCTCTTCGGTGGGGGGGAGACCCAGTACTTC. Protein: CASSFLFGGGETQYF. Full variable domain (missing parts from reference TRBV7-2 and TRBJ2-5): GAGVSQSPSNKVTEKGKDVELRCDPISGHTALYWYRQSLGQGLEFLIYFQGNSAPDKSGLPSDRFSAERTGGSVSTLTIQRTQQEDSAVYLCASSFLFGGGETQYFGPGTRLLVL.

This chain uses TRBV6-2 or TRBV6-3 with TRBJ2-1; 9 nucleotides agree with TRBD2. The V gene's germline CDR1 is MNHEY and CDR2 SVGEGT. Trimming removed 5 bases from V and 9 bases from J; junction bases left unmatched: 8. The CDR3 is 14 amino acids. CDR3 sequence reads: CASSEGLAVGEQFF. For the CDR3, the DNA is TGTGCCAGCAGTGAGGGACTAGCAGTGGGTGAGCAGTTCTTC.

This clonotype was seen repeatedly, ten times or more. The V call is TRBV20-1, the J call TRBJ2-2; TRBD2 might be the D (5 bases). The CDR3 is 14 amino acids. The V gene lost 3 bases and the J gene lost 1 base, with 9 bases spanning the gap. Germline assignment: CDR1 DFQATT and CDR2 SNEGSKA (reference sequence). The DNA for the CDR3 is TGCAGTGCTAGTTCGAGCGGGAACACCGGGGAGCTGTTTTTT. This translates into CSASSSGNTGELFF.

This clonotype appeared many times. The rearrangement links TRBV15 to TRBJ1-1; TRBD1 might be the D (5 bases). CDR3 length equals 14 residues. V was cut by 6 bases and J by 1 base, with 12 bases left in between. Germline V gene sequence: CDR1 LNHNV, CDR2 YYDKDF (reference sequence). This CDR3 reads CATSRDPANTEAFF. CDR3 nucleotides: TGTGCCACCAGTAGGGACCCTGCGAACACTGAAGCTTTCTTT.

This clonotype appeared many times. V and J are TRBV6-2 or TRBV6-3 and TRBJ2-7; a possible D gene is TRBD1 (5 bases). The length of the CDR3 is 13 residues. In germline, CDR1 is MNHEY, CDR2 SVGEGT. The germline V and J ends were trimmed by 2 bases and 7 bases, with 12 bases remaining between them. CDR3 bases: TGTGCCAGCAGTTACGGGCTAGACAGTGAGCAGTACTTC. Residues: CASSYGLDSEQYF.

The table lists this clonotype with many counts. The chain combines TRBV6-5 with TRBJ2-1; 9 positions agree with TRBD1. Germline loops: CDR1 MNHEY, CDR2 SVGAGI. V shed 4 bases, J shed 6 bases, and the junction held 7 bases outside the gene matches. The CDR3 spans 15 residues. The CDR3 DNA is TGTGCCAGCAGTTCACAGGGGGCGATTCTCAATGAGCAGTTCTTC. Its protein is CASSSQGAILNEQFF.

The rearrangement joins TRBV18 to TRBJ2-7, with 10 bases matching TRBD2. CDR1 is KGHSH and CDR2 is LQKENI in the germline V gene. V shed 3 bases and J 7 bases; nucleotides not matched to a gene: 6. The CDR3 runs 14 residues. The CDR3 sequence: CASSPSSGGDEQYV. DNA of the CDR3: TGTGCCAGCTCACCTTCAAGCGGGGGGGATGAGCAGTACGTC.

The table lists this clonotype with many counts. The chain links TRBV29-1 to TRBJ2-3; 8 bases match TRBD2. This CDR3 is built from 13 residues. The junction had 3 bases not matched to a gene; V was cut back by 4 bases and J by 3 bases. Germline loops: CDR1 SQVTM, CDR2 ANQGSEA. The CDR3, as DNA: TGCAGCGTTGTAGTAGCGGGGACAGATACGCAGTATTTT. It codes for CSVVVAGTDTQYF.